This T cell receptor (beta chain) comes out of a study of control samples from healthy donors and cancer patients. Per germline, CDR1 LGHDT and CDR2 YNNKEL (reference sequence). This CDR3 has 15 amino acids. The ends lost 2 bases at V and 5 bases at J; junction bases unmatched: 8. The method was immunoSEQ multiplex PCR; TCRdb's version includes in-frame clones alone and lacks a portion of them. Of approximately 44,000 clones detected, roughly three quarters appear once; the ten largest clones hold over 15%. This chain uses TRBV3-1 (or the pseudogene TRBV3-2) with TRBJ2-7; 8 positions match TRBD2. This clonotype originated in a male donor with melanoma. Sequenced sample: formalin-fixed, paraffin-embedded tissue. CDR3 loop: CASSQPAGGLDEQYF. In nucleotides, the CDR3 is TGTGCCAGCAGCCAACCGGCGGGGGGCCTGGACGAGCAGTACTTC.